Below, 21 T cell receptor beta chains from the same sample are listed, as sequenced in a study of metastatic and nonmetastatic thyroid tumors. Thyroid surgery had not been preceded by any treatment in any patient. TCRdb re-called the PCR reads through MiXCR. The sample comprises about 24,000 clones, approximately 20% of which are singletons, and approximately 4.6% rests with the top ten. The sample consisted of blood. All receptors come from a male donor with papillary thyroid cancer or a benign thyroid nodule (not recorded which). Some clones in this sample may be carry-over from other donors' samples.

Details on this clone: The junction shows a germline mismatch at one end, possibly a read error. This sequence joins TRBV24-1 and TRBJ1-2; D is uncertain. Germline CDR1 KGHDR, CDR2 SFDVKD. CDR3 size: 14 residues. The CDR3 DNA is TGTCCCACCAGCCCTGGACCCCAAAACTATGGCTACACCTTC. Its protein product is CPTSPGPQNYGYTF.

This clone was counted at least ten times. CDR3 amino acids: CASSLYVLGSTTNEKLFF. CDR3 in DNA: TGTGCCAGCAGCTTATATGTTCTGGGGAGCACAACTAATGAAAAACTGTTTTTT. V gene TRBV11-2 combines with J gene TRBJ1-4; D is unclear. Germline V gene data show CDR1 as SGHAT and CDR2 as FQNNGV. This CDR3 contains 18 residues. Trimming took 2 bases from V and 0 from J, leaving 16 bases between them.

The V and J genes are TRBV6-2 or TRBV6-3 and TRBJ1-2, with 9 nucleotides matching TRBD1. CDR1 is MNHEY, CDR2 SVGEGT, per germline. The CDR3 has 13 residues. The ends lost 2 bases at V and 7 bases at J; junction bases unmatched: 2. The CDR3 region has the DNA TGTGCCAGCAGTTACACAGGGGGCTCTGGCTACACCTTC. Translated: CASSYTGGSGYTF.

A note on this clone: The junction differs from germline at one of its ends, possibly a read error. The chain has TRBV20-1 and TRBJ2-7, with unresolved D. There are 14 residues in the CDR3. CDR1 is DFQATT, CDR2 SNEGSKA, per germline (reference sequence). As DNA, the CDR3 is TGCAGTTCTAGTTTGCGCATGGACTCCTACGAGCAGTACTTC. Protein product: CSSSLRMDSYEQYF.

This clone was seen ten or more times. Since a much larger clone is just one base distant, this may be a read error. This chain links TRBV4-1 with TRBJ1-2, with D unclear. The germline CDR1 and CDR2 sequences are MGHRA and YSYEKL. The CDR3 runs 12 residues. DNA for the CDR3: TGCGCCAGCAGCCAAGAAAACTATGGCTACGCCTTC. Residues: CASSQENYGYAF.

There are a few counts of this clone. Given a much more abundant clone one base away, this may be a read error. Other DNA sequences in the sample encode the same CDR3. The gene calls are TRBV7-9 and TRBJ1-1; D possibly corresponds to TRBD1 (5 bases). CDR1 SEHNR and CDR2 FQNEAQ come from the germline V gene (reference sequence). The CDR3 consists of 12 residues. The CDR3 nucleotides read TGTGCCAGCAGCCGGGTGGACACCGAAGCTTTCTTT. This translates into CASSRVDTEAFF.

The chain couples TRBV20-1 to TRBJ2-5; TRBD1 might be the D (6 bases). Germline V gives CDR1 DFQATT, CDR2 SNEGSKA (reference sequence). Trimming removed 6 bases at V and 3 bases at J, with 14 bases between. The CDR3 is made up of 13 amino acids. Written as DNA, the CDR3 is TGCAGTGCGGTCAAGGGGGTCGAAGAGACCCAGTACTTC. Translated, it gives CSAVKGVEETQYF.

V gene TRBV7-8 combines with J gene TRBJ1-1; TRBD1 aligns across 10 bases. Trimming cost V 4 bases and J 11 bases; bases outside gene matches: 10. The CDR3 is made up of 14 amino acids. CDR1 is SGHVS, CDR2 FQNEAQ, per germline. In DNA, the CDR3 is TGTGCCAGCAGCTCCGGGACAGGGGTTGTCGATGCTTTCTTT. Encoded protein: CASSSGTGVVDAFF. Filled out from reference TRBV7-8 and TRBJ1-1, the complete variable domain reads GAGVSQSPRYKVAKRGQDVALRCDPISGHVSLFWYQQALGQGPEFLTYFQNEAQLDKSGLPSDRFFAERPEGSVSTLKIQRTQQEDSAVYLCASSSGTGVVDAFFGQGTRLTVV.

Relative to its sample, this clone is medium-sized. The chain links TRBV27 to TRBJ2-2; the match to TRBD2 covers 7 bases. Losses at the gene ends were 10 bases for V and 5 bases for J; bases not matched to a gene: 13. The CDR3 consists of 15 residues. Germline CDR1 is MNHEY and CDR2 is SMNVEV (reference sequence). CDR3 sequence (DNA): TGTGCCACCCGCCCTGGGGCGGGAGTAACCGGGGAGCTGTTTTTT. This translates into CATRPGAGVTGELFF.

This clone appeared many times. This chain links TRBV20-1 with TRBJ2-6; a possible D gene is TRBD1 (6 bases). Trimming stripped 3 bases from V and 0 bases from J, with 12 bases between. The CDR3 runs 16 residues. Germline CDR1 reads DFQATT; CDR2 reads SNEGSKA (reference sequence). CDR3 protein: CSASRTGYSGANVLTF. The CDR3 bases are TGCAGTGCTAGTCGTACAGGGTACTCTGGGGCCAACGTCCTGACTTTC.

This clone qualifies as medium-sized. The CDR3 region has the DNA TGTGCCAGCTCTGCGCGGGCCTCTGGGGCCAACGTCCTGACTTTC. This translates into CASSARASGANVLTF. V and J are TRBV12-3 or TRBV12-4 and TRBJ2-6, with D tentatively TRBD2 (5 bases). V lost 8 bases, J lost 0 bases, and 11 bases lay in between. The CDR3 sequence is 15 residues long.

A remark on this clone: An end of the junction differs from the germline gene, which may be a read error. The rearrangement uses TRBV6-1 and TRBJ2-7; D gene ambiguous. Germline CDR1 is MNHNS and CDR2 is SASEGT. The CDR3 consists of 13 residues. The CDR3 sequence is CASSLPPPGEQCF. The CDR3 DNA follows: TGTGCCAGCAGTTTACCCCCTCCGGGCGAGCAGTGCTTC.

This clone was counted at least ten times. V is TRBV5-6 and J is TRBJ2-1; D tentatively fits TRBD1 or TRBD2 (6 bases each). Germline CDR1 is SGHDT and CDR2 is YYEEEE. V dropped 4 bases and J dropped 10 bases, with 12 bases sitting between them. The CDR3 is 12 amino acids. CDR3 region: CASSPGAGEQFF. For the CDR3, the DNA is TGTGCCAGCAGCCCGGGGGCGGGGGAGCAGTTCTTC.

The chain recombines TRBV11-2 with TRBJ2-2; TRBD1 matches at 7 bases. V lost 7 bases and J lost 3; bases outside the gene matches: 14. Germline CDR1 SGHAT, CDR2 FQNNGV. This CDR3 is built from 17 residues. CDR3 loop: CASTLPLRQGDTGELFF. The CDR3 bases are TGTGCCAGCACCCTACCTTTAAGGCAGGGGGACACCGGGGAGCTGTTTTTT.

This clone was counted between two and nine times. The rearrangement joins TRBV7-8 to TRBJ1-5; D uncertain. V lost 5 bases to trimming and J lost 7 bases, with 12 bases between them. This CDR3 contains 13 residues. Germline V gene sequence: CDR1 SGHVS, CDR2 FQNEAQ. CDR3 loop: CASSRHSRQPQHF. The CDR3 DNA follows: TGTGCCAGCAGCCGTCACTCCAGGCAGCCCCAGCATTTT. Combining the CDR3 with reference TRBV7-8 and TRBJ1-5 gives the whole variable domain GAGVSQSPRYKVAKRGQDVALRCDPISGHVSLFWYQQALGQGPEFLTYFQNEAQLDKSGLPSDRFFAERPEGSVSTLKIQRTQQEDSAVYLCASSRHSRQPQHFGDGTRLSIL.

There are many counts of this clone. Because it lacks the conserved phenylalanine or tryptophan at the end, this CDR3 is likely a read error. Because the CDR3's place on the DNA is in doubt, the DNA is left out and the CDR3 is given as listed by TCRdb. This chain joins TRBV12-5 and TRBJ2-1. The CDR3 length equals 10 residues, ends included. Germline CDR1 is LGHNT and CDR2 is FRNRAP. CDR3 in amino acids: CASGCGLLLL.

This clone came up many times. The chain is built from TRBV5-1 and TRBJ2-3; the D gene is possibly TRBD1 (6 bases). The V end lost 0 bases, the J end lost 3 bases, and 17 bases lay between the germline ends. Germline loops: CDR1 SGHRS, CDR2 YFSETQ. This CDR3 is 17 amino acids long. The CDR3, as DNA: TGCGCCAGCAGCTTGGCAGGTGGGCAGGGGCGGACAGATACGCAGTATTTT. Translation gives CASSLAGGQGRTDTQYF.

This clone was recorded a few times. The CDR3 loop reads CASSQTCTSGSKETQYF. For the CDR3, the DNA is TGTGCCAGCAGCCAGACATGTACTAGCGGGTCCAAAGAGACCCAGTACTTC. The chain recombines TRBV6-1 with TRBJ2-5, with 9 bases that match TRBD2. CDR1 and CDR2 from the germline V gene are MNHNS and SASEGT. Trimming cost V 6 bases and J 3 bases; bases outside gene matches: 14. The CDR3 sequence is 17 residues long.

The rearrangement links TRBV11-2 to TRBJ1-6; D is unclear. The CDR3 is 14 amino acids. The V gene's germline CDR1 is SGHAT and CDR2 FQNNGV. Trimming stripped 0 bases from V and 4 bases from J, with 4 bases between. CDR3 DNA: TGTGCCAGCAGCTTAGAACCGTATAATTCACCCCTCCACTTT. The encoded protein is CASSLEPYNSPLHF.

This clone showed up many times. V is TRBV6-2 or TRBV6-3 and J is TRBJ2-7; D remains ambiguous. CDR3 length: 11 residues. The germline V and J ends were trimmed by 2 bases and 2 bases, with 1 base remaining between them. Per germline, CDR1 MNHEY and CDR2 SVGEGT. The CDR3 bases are TGTGCCAGCAGTTACGCCTACGAGCAGTACTTC. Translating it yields CASSYAYEQYF.

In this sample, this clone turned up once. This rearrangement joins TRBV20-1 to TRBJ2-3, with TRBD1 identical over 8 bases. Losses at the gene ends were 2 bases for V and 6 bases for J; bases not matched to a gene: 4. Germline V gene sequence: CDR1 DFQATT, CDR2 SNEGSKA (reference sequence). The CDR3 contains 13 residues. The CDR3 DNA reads TGCAGTGCTAGACAGGGGGCGCTTGATACGCAGTATTTT. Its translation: CSARQGALDTQYF.